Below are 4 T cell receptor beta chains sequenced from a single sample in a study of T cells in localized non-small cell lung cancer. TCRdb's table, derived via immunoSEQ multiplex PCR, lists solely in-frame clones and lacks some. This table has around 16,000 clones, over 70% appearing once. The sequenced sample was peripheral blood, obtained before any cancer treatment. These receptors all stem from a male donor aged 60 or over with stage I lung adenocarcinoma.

The CDR3 loop reads CASSAGVWDEQYF. As DNA, the CDR3 is TGTGCCAGCAGCGCCGGCGTGTGGGACGAGCAGTACTTC. The genes are TRBV9 and TRBJ2-7, with no clear D. The CDR3 runs 13 residues. CDR1 is SGDLS and CDR2 is YYNGEE in the germline V gene. Trimming pared 3 bases from V and 5 bases from J, leaving 12 bases between.

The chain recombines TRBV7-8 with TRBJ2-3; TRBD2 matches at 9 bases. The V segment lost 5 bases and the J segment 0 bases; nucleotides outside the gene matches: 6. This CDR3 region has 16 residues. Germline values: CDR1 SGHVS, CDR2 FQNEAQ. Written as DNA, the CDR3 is TGTGCCAGCAGCCCCCTAGCGGGAACTAGCACAGATACGCAGTATTTT. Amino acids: CASSPLAGTSTDTQYF.

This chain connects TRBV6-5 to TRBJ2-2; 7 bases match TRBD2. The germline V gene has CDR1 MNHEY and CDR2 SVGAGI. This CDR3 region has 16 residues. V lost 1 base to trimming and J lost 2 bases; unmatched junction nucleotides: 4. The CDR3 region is CASSYLSSGNTGELFF. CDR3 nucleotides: TGTGCCAGCAGTTACTTGTCTAGCGGAAACACCGGGGAGCTGTTTTTT.

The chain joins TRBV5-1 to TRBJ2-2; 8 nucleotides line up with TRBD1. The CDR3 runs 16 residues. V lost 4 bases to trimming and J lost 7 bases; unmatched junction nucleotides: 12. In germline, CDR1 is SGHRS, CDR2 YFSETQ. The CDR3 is CASSQSRGQGIGELFF. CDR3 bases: TGCGCCAGCAGCCAGAGTCGTGGACAGGGAATCGGGGAGCTGTTTTTT.